The 15 T cell receptor beta chains presented below share a single source sample, sequenced in a study of CD8 T cells in Susac syndrome. After extraction with the RNeasy kit, about 0.45 to 1 ug of the RNA was reverse transcribed using random hexamers. TCRdb re-analysed the immunoSEQ multiplex PCR reads in MiXCR, keeping a single row per CDR3 protein. There are around 180,000 distinct CDR3 sequences in the sample; approximately 94% occur only once, and around 0.093% lies in the top ten. The specimen was CD4+ T cells from PBMCs. These receptors came from a human donor with multiple sclerosis.

This chain links TRBV4-2 with TRBJ1-2; a possible D gene is TRBD1 (6 bases). V was pared by 4 bases and J by 7 bases, with 19 bases between. The CDR3 is 15 amino acids. Germline V gene lookup returns CDR1 LGHNA and CDR2 YNFKEQ. The CDR3: CASSRATGTDGGYTF. The CDR3 bases are TGTGCCAGCAGCCGTGCGACAGGAACTGATGGTGGCTACACCTTC.

This clonotype came up once. The rearrangement joins TRBV6-1 to TRBJ2-1; possible D gene TRBD1, 5 bases. Trimming stripped 6 bases from V and 9 bases from J, with 12 bases between. Germline V gene lookup returns CDR1 MNHNS and CDR2 SASEGT. The CDR3 contains 12 residues. Here the CDR3 DNA reads TGTGCCAGCAGAGGGGTGGTAGTTGAGCAGTTCTTC. Translating gives CASRGVVVEQFF.

The chain has TRBV30 and TRBJ1-6; D ambiguous. CDR1 GTSNPN and CDR2 SVGIG come from the germline V gene (reference sequence). Trimming pared 0 bases from V and 1 base from J, leaving 13 bases between. The CDR3 sequence is 17 residues long. The DNA for the CDR3 is TGTGCCTGGAGTGTACCAAGCTTGGGGTCCTATAATTCACCCCTCCACTTT. This codes for CAWSVPSLGSYNSPLHF.

The rearrangement links TRBV30 to TRBJ2-7; 10 bases agree with TRBD1. Losses at the gene ends were 2 bases for V and 4 bases for J; bases not matched to a gene: 5. Germline CDR1 and CDR2: GTSNPN and SVGIG (reference sequence). The CDR3 totals 14 residues. The CDR3 loop is CAWSHGDRGYEQYF. CDR3 sequence (DNA): TGTGCCTGGAGTCACGGGGACAGGGGTTACGAGCAGTACTTC.

V and J are TRBV28 and TRBJ2-5; 10 bases line up with TRBD1. This CDR3 is 15 amino acids long. The germline CDR1 and CDR2 sequences are MDHEN and SYDVKM. V lost 4 bases and J lost 3; bases outside the gene matches: 5. In DNA form, the CDR3 reads TGTGCCAGCAGTTCCCCCGGGACAGGGGAAGAGACCCAGTACTTC. It specifies CASSSPGTGEETQYF.

This chain connects TRBV4-3 to TRBJ2-7; TRBD2 might be the D (5 bases). V gave up 2 bases and J gave up 6 bases, with 11 bases separating them. This CDR3 has 13 residues. CDR1 is LGHNA and CDR2 is YSLEER in the germline V gene. CDR3: CASSQRRGPEQYF. The CDR3, as DNA: TGCGCCAGCAGCCAACGGAGAGGGCCCGAGCAGTACTTC.

With respect to this clonotype: Relative to the germline gene, one junction end is altered; a read error may explain this. This sequence joins TRBV20-1 and TRBJ1-2; D is unclear. The CDR3 totals 11 residues. Germline V lookup: CDR1 DFQATT, CDR2 SNEGSKA (reference sequence). CDR3 region: CSGSWDYGYTF. In DNA, the CDR3 is TGTAGTGGCAGTTGGGACTATGGCTACACCTTC.

The V gene is TRBV29-1, the J gene TRBJ2-1; no clear D. Germline loops: CDR1 SQVTM, CDR2 ANQGSEA. The CDR3 runs to 12 residues. V dropped 3 bases and J dropped 7 bases, with 10 bases sitting between them. The CDR3 nucleotides read TGCAGCGTTGAGGCCAGGAAGAATGAGCAGTTCTTC. It is translated as CSVEARKNEQFF.

The chain combines TRBV7-9 with TRBJ2-3; 7 positions agree with TRBD1. Germline V lookup: CDR1 SEHNR, CDR2 FQNEAQ (reference sequence). J was trimmed by 2 bases and V by 11 bases; bases with no gene match: 10. The CDR3 totals 14 residues. The CDR3 region is CAQTGKGDTDTQYF. The CDR3 DNA reads TGTGCCCAGACAGGGAAGGGAGACACAGATACGCAGTATTTT.

V usage is TRBV5-4 and J usage is TRBJ2-7; D unclear. The germline V and J ends were trimmed by 2 bases and 5 bases, with 5 bases remaining between them. The CDR3 spans 11 residues. Per the germline V gene, CDR1 is SGHNT and CDR2 is YYREEE (reference sequence). The CDR3: CASSFADEQYF. CDR3 DNA sequence: TGTGCCAGCAGCTTCGCCGACGAGCAGTACTTC. Full variable domain (remainder filled in from reference TRBV5-4 and TRBJ2-7): ETGVTQSPTHLIKTRGQQVTLRCSSQSGHNTVSWYQQALGQGPQFIFQYYREEENGRGNFPPRFSGLQFPNYSSELNVNALELDDSALYLCASSFADEQYFGPGTRLTVT.

The chain links TRBV5-1 to TRBJ1-6; weak D call: TRBD1 (5 bases). V was shortened by 4 bases and J by 8 bases, with 16 bases between the two germline ends. CDR1 and CDR2 (germline): SGHRS, YFSETQ. CDR3 length: 15 residues. The CDR3 sequence: CASSPGGTDDSPLHF. The CDR3 nucleotides are TGCGCCAGCAGCCCGGGGGGGACGGACGATTCACCCCTCCACTTT.

The genes are TRBV6-1 and TRBJ1-2, with 12 bases aligning to TRBD1. The CDR3 is 17 residues long. CDR1 and CDR2 (germline): MNHNS, SASEGT. V gave up 6 bases and J gave up 4 bases; unmatched junction bases: 12. The CDR3 region is CASRSTRGTGGAYGYTF. The CDR3 DNA follows: TGTGCCAGCAGGTCCACCCGCGGGACAGGGGGCGCCTATGGCTACACCTTC.

This sequence joins TRBV12-3 or TRBV12-4 and TRBJ1-2, with D perhaps matching TRBD1 (5 bases). The CDR3 consists of 16 residues. Trimming removed 8 bases from V and 8 bases from J, with 27 bases in between. CDR3 in amino acids: CASDTGRTYSLEGYTF. The CDR3 DNA is TGTGCCAGCGACACGGGACGGACATATTCCCTTGAGGGCTACACCTTC.

This clonotype has just one count. The CDR3 DNA follows: TGTGCCAGCTCACCAGGTACAACGAATACCTACGAGCAGTACTTC. It specifies CASSPGTTNTYEQYF. The chain employs TRBV18 and TRBJ2-7; D unclear. V shed 2 bases and J shed 2 bases, with 13 bases lying between them. There are 15 residues in the CDR3. Germline CDR1 and CDR2: KGHSH and LQKENI.

The chain's CDR3 is CSTGRSNQPQHF. The DNA of the CDR3 is TGCAGCACAGGGCGGAGCAATCAGCCCCAGCATTTT. The rearrangement joins TRBV20-1 to TRBJ1-5; D possibly corresponds to TRBD1 (6 bases). The CDR3 totals 12 residues. Germline loops: CDR1 DFQATT, CDR2 SNEGSKA (reference sequence).